The 26 T cell receptor beta chains given below trace back to one sample, sequenced in a study of beta chain features in type 1 diabetes. Reverse transcribing all isolated RNA meant expressed TCRB transcripts were sequenced. Only in-frame clones appear in the TCRdb table, and some are missing; sequencing was by immunoSEQ multiplex PCR. Of roughly 400,000 clones in the sample, 9.5% to 10% were seen once. Their target antigens are unknown. Study-level results: All four CD4+ subsets of Type 1 diabetes patients contained TCRB CDR3s that were moderately but significantly shorter.

The sequenced sample was central memory CD4+ T cells from blood. The source is a young man with type 1 diabetes.

The sample holds a few counts of this clone. The V call is TRBV10-3, the J call TRBJ2-6, with 9 bases identical to TRBD1. Unmatched junction bases numbered 15, after V lost 6 bases and J lost 0 bases. CDR3 length: 20 residues. Germline V gene sequence: CDR1 ENHRY, CDR2 SYGVKD. This CDR3 reads CAISSSLGTGNRSGANVLTF. The CDR3 DNA follows: TGTGCCATCAGCTCAAGCCTTGGGACAGGGAACCGCTCTGGGGCCAACGTCCTGACTTTC.

This clone turned up a few times. The V and J genes are TRBV2 and TRBJ1-4; 7 nucleotides align to TRBD1. The CDR3 runs 15 residues. V trimming: 7 bases; J trimming: 5 bases; junction bases outside the gene matches: 10. Per germline, CDR1 SNHLY and CDR2 FYNNEI. The CDR3 region has the DNA TGTGCCAGCAAGATGACAGGGAAGGGGAATGAAAAACTGTTTTTT. Translated: CASKMTGKGNEKLFF.

This clone was seen more than once but under ten times. The gene calls are TRBV4-1 and TRBJ2-7; D is perhaps TRBD2 (7 bases). The V gene lost 4 bases and the J gene lost 0 bases, with 13 bases spanning the gap. The germline V gene has CDR1 MGHRA and CDR2 YSYEKL. This CDR3 comprises 15 residues. CDR3 sequence reads: CASSPYGGPSYEQYF. CDR3 sequence (DNA): TGCGCCAGCAGCCCCTACGGGGGGCCCTCCTACGAGCAGTACTTC.

The V gene is TRBV9, the J gene TRBJ2-3; 7 bases line up with TRBD2. The germline V gene encodes CDR1 SGDLS and CDR2 YYNGEE. The CDR3 loop spans 14 amino acids. Trimming at V came to 2 bases and at J to 4 bases, leaving 4 bases not matched to a gene. The CDR3 coding sequence is TGTGCCAGCAGCGTCCAGGGAGGGTCAGATACGCAGTATTTT. Protein product: CASSVQGGSDTQYF.

This clone was counted a few times. V is TRBV6-1 and J is TRBJ1-4, with TRBD1 as a possible D gene (6 bases). The V end was cut by 1 base, the J end by 10 bases, with 16 bases between. Looked up from germline, CDR1 is MNHNS and CDR2 is SASEGT. The CDR3 totals 15 residues. CDR3 region: CASSEVGGPGGKLFF. The CDR3 DNA is TGTGCCAGCAGTGAAGTGGGGGGGCCGGGCGGAAAACTGTTTTTT.

As for this clone: The final CDR3 position lacks the conserved phenylalanine or tryptophan, pointing to a likely read error. The rearrangement uses TRBV6-1 and TRBJ1-5, with 11 bases lining up with TRBD1. Germline loops: CDR1 MNHNS, CDR2 SASEGT. The CDR3 loop spans 16 amino acids. The ends lost 4 bases at V and 4 bases at J; junction bases unmatched: 6. Written as DNA, the CDR3 is TGTGCCAGCAGTGGACGGGGACAGGGGGGGAATCAGCCCCAGCATTCT. Encoded protein: CASSGRGQGGNQPQHS.

This clone was observed a handful of times. The chain combines TRBV9 with TRBJ2-3; the D is unclear. This CDR3 contains 14 residues. The V gene's germline CDR1 is SGDLS and CDR2 YYNGEE. V was cut by 0 bases and J by 4 bases, with 9 bases left in between. CDR3 sequence reads: CASSVAARPDTQYF. The CDR3 DNA reads TGTGCCAGCAGCGTAGCGGCAAGGCCAGATACGCAGTATTTT.

This clone has more than one count but fewer than ten. The chain uses TRBV7-6 and TRBJ2-7; 7 bases align to TRBD1. Germline trimming cut 4 bases from V and 4 bases from J; bases unmatched to any gene: 4. Per germline, CDR1 SGHVS and CDR2 FNYEAQ. This CDR3 region has 13 residues. This CDR3 is CASSSGQTYEQYF. The CDR3 coding sequence is TGTGCCAGCAGCTCGGGACAGACATACGAGCAGTACTTC.

The J gene is TRBJ1-5, the V gene TRBV6-9, with D tentatively TRBD1 (5 bases). The germline V and J ends were trimmed by 9 bases and 1 base, with 16 bases remaining between them. The CDR3 is 15 residues long. Looked up from germline, CDR1 is MNHGY and CDR2 is SVAAGI. Here the CDR3 reads CASRREGLSNQPQHF. CDR3 DNA: TGTGCCAGTCGCAGGGAAGGTTTAAGCAATCAGCCCCAGCATTTT.

This clone appeared a few times. Relative to the germline gene, one junction end is altered; a read error may explain this. The CDR3 region has the DNA TGTGCCATCAGTGAGCCAGGGACTAAAACGAACACCGGGGAGCTGTTTTTT. It translates to CAISEPGTKTNTGELFF. J is TRBJ2-2 and V is TRBV6-1, with TRBD2 matching over 7 bases. Germline-derived CDR1 and CDR2 are MNHNS and SASEGT. The CDR3 covers 17 residues.

The rearrangement uses TRBV5-4 and TRBJ2-1; no firm D call. The CDR3 is made up of 13 amino acids. Germline V gives CDR1 SGHNT, CDR2 YYREEE (reference sequence). The V end was cut by 1 base, the J end by 6 bases, with 8 bases between. The CDR3 is CASSLWQGNEQFF. CDR3 sequence (DNA): TGTGCCAGCAGCTTGTGGCAAGGCAATGAGCAGTTCTTC. Filled out from reference TRBV5-4 and TRBJ2-1, the complete variable domain reads ETGVTQSPTHLIKTRGQQVTLRCSSQSGHNTVSWYQQALGQGPQFIFQYYREEENGRGNFPPRFSGLQFPNYSSELNVNALELDDSALYLCASSLWQGNEQFFGPGTRLTVL.

This clone came up a few times. The rearrangement links TRBV20-1 to TRBJ2-1, with no clear D. Germline V gene lookup returns CDR1 DFQATT and CDR2 SNEGSKA (reference sequence). This CDR3 is built from 10 residues. V shed 5 bases and J shed 3 bases, with 2 bases lying between them. The CDR3 region is CSALYNEQFF. DNA of the CDR3: TGCAGTGCTCTCTACAATGAGCAGTTCTTC.

The CDR3, as DNA: TGTGCCAGCAACCCCCGATCCTGGACAGGGAACCACGAGCAGTACTTC. The encoded protein is CASNPRSWTGNHEQYF. The V call is TRBV28, the J call TRBJ2-7, with TRBD1 identical over 8 bases. The CDR3 extends over 16 amino acids. From germline, CDR1 is MDHEN and CDR2 SYDVKM. Trimming at V came to 7 bases and at J to 5 bases, leaving 16 bases not matched to a gene.

In its sample, this clone was seen a few times. The chain carries TRBV7-9 and TRBJ1-2; possibly TRBD1 for D (6 bases). The V end was cut by 0 bases, the J end by 8 bases, with 7 bases between. Germline lookup yields CDR1 SEHNR and CDR2 FQNEAQ (reference sequence). CDR3 size: 12 residues. The CDR3 DNA sequence: TGTGCCAGCAGCTTAGCGGGGGCGGGCTACACCTTC. This sequence encodes CASSLAGAGYTF.

The chain joins TRBV30 to TRBJ2-1; D gene unclear. CDR1 GTSNPN and CDR2 SVGIG come from the germline V gene (reference sequence). V was cut by 4 bases and J by 3 bases, with 13 bases left in between. The CDR3 sequence is 14 residues long. The CDR3 bases are TGTGCCTGGAACAAAAGGGCGAGCTACAATGAGCAGTTCTTC. Protein sequence: CAWNKRASYNEQFF.

Comments on this clone: A far larger clone is a single base away, which makes a read error likely. This chain joins TRBV23-1 and TRBJ2-7; TRBD1 aligns across 9 bases. TRBV23-1 is identified as an open reading frame with a role that is uncertain. There are 12 residues in the CDR3. The CDR3 DNA reads as TGCGCTATCGACAGGGGGAGTGTCGAGCAGTACTTC. This codes for CAIDRGSVEQYF.

The chain uses TRBV29-1 and TRBJ2-6; D possibly matches TRBD1 or TRBD2 (5 bases each). CDR3 size: 16 residues. The V end was cut by 7 bases, the J end by 0 bases, with 16 bases between. CDR1 and CDR2 (germline): SQVTM, ANQGSEA. The DNA for the CDR3 is TGCAGCGGTGGGGACGGAATCAGCTCTGGGGCCAACGTCCTGACTTTC. Translating it yields CSGGDGISSGANVLTF. Using reference TRBV29-1 and TRBJ2-6 for the parts outside the CDR3, the full variable domain is SAVISQKPSRDICQRGTSLTIQCQVDSQVTMMFWYRQQPGQSLTLIATANQGSEATYESGFVIDKFPISRPNLTFSTLTVSNMSPEDSSIYLCSGGDGISSGANVLTFGAGSRLTVL.

This clone was seen more than once but under ten times. Other DNA sequences in the sample encode the same CDR3. V is TRBV2 and J is TRBJ2-5; D is unresolved. Per the germline V gene, CDR1 is SNHLY and CDR2 is FYNNEI. Trimming stripped 8 bases from V and 0 bases from J, with 4 bases between. This CDR3 contains 11 residues. CDR3 nucleotide sequence: TGTGCCAGCCGGTACCAAGAGACCCAGTACTTC. Translation gives CASRYQETQYF.

This clone was found many times. The V gene is TRBV7-2, the J gene TRBJ1-4; D is ambiguous. Germline V lookup: CDR1 SGHTA, CDR2 FQGNSA. Trimming stripped 3 bases from V and 6 bases from J, with 11 bases between. CDR3 size: 14 residues. CDR3 region: CASSFTPLDEKLFF. CDR3 in DNA: TGTGCCAGCAGCTTCACACCGTTGGATGAAAAACTGTTTTTT.

This clone was recorded a few times. This chain links TRBV28 with TRBJ1-5; D is ambiguous. The V and J ends lost 8 bases and 9 bases respectively, with 11 bases between them. CDR3 length: 11 residues. Germline CDR1 reads MDHEN; CDR2 reads SYDVKM. As DNA, the CDR3 is TGTGCCAGCGTCCGGGTTGGGCCCCAGCATTTT. Its protein product is CASVRVGPQHF. The whole variable domain, remainder taken from reference TRBV28 and TRBJ1-5, is DVKVTQSSRYLVKRTGEKVFLECVQDMDHENMFWYRQDPGLGLRLIYFSYDVKMKEKGDIPEGYSVSREKKERFSLILESASTNQTSMYLCASVRVGPQHFGDGTRLSIL.

A few counts support this clone. J is TRBJ1-1 and V is TRBV5-5; possible D gene TRBD1, 5 bases. CDR1 and CDR2 from the germline V gene are SGHKS and YYEKEE (reference sequence). V was pared by 2 bases and J by 7 bases, with 15 bases between. The CDR3 extends over 14 amino acids. The CDR3 loop reads CASSFGYGALEAFF. The CDR3 DNA reads TGTGCCAGCAGCTTTGGGTACGGGGCCCTTGAAGCTTTCTTT.

The DNA for the CDR3 is TGTGCCAGCAGCACAGCGGGCCTAGCTGCTCCCGAGCAGTACTTC. It encodes CASSTAGLAAPEQYF. The chain employs TRBV7-2 and TRBJ2-7; TRBD2 might be the D (6 bases). From germline, CDR1 is SGHTA and CDR2 FQGNSA. Trimming removed 5 bases from V and 6 bases from J, with 20 bases in between. The CDR3 is 15 amino acids.

At least ten counts were recorded for this clone. The chain couples TRBV15 to TRBJ1-1, with a possible D match to TRBD1 (5 bases). The CDR3 contains 14 residues. Germline CDR1 and CDR2: LNHNV and YYDKDF (reference sequence). V was trimmed by 0 bases and J by 6 bases, leaving 11 bases between them. The CDR3 region is CATSRDSGQSEAFF. CDR3 bases: TGTGCCACCAGCAGAGATTCAGGACAATCTGAAGCTTTCTTT.

This clone was detected ten times or more. V and J are TRBV28 and TRBJ2-3; 7 bases agree with TRBD1. The CDR3 runs to 15 residues. Per the germline V gene, CDR1 is MDHEN and CDR2 is SYDVKM. J gave up 2 bases and V 5 bases, and 7 bases lay outside the gene matches. CDR3 sequence reads: CASSRRDSDTDTQYF. The CDR3 bases are TGTGCCAGCAGTCGTCGGGACAGCGACACAGATACGCAGTATTTT.

Ten or more counts support this clone. This sequence joins TRBV7-3 and TRBJ2-6; no definite D call. Germline values: CDR1 SGHTA, CDR2 FQGTGA. V lost 3 bases and J lost 0, with 9 bases in between. The CDR3 spans 16 residues. CDR3 sequence: CASSFPPSSGANVLTF. The CDR3 region has the DNA TGTGCCAGCAGCTTCCCTCCTAGCTCTGGGGCCAACGTCCTGACTTTC.

This chain connects TRBV18 to TRBJ2-1; perhaps TRBD2 as D (6 bases). Germline V gene data show CDR1 as KGHSH and CDR2 as LQKENI. The CDR3 length is 15 residues. Trimming pared 4 bases from V and 6 bases from J, leaving 16 bases between. The CDR3 DNA sequence: TGTGCCAGCTCACTCCCGGGACTCGACTCCAATGAGCAGTTCTTC. Residues: CASSLPGLDSNEQFF.